The clone carrying this T cell receptor (beta chain) was counted at least ten times. Its target is unknown. Amplifying from RNA transcripts, the study obtained TCR beta CDR3 regions. Second-round multiplex PCR came after first-round RT-PCR with HTBI primers. TCRdb itself ran the multiplex PCR reads through MiXCR, one entry per CDR3 protein. The sample has roughly 300,000 distinct CDR3 sequences; 15% to 20% are singletons. This record belongs to a study of Graves' ophthalmopathy and Graves' hyperthyroidism. Germline lookup yields CDR1 MDHEN and CDR2 SYDVKM. V shed 2 bases and J shed 2 bases, with 16 bases lying between them. The CDR3 is 16 residues long. Study results and caveats: Blood also carried most expanded thyroid clonotypes exceeding 0.001 frequency.

The source material was peripheral blood. This TCR was recovered from an adult man with Graves' ophthalmopathy. The V and J genes are TRBV28 and TRBJ2-7; D tentatively reads TRBD1 or TRBD2 (5 bases each). This CDR3 reads CASSLEFVGEAYEQYF. CDR3 coding DNA: TGTGCCAGCAGTTTAGAGTTTGTGGGGGAAGCCTACGAGCAGTACTTC.